The rows below give T cell receptor beta chains drawn from one sample of a study of regulatory T cells in long-lasting Graves disease. TCRdb re-derived calls from the multiplex PCR reads in MiXCR, one entry per CDR3 protein. The data show roughly 420,000 distinct CDR3 sequences, with around 17% seen just once and roughly a tenth held by the top ten. These data also featured in a second study, about T cells in Graves' hyperthyroidism and ophthalmopathy.

Sequences were derived from peripheral blood mononuclear cells (PBMCs), sampled at new diagnosis, from a patient treated with antithyroid drugs. These TCRs come from a woman in her 30s with Graves disease. Each CDR3 is given with its conserved first and last residue. A D gene is named only where the DNA matches it firmly. Clone size, where shown, is once, few, many, or a class for clones that have expanded.

v_gene	j_gene	d_gene	abundance	CDR3nt	CDR3aa
TRBV29-1	TRBJ2-3	.	.	TGCAGCGTTGAAGGATGGGGGCAGACAGATACGCAGTATTTT	CSVEGWGQTDTQYF
TRBV19	TRBJ2-2	TRBD2	few	TGTGCCACCCCAACCCCCCCGCGGGGGTTTCAGCTTGACACCGGGGAGCTGTTTTTT	CATPTPPRGFQLDTGELFF
TRBV7-3	TRBJ2-3	.	many	TGTGCCAGCAGCTTAGGGCCGGGAGTTCGCGATACGCAGTATTTT	CASSLGPGVRDTQYF
TRBV7-2	TRBJ2-7	TRBD2	many	TGTGCCAGCAGCTCATACGGGAGGTTTAGCGAGCAGTACTTC	CASSSYGRFSEQYF
TRBV10-2	TRBJ2-3	.	many	TGCGCCAGCAACCGTGGGGTAGGCACAGATACGCAGTATTTT	CASNRGVGTDTQYF
TRBV27	TRBJ2-1	.	many	TGTGCCAGCAGTCCCTCTGAGCCCGACGAGCAGTTCTTC	CASSPSEPDEQFF
TRBV11-2	TRBJ1-1	TRBD1	many	TGTGCCAGCAGCTTCCCCACCGGGACAGGATTAAGAAGCCTGAACACTGAAGCTTTCTTT	CASSFPTGTGLRSLNTEAFF
TRBV20-1	TRBJ1-5	.	many	TGCAGTGCTAGAATCCGGGACAGCAATCAGCCCCAGCATTTT	CSARIRDSNQPQHF
TRBV27	TRBJ1-1	TRBD1	many	TGTGCCAGCAGTTCAGGACAGGCCAACACTGAAGCTTTCTTT	CASSSGQANTEAFF
TRBV27	TRBJ2-7	.	.	TGTGCCAGCGGTCTTCAGGGGACCTACGAGCAGTACTTC	CASGLQGTYEQYF